The 5 T cell receptor beta chains below come from one sample, sequenced in a study of beta chain features in type 1 diabetes. For these receptors, no antigen is known. Expressed TCRB transcripts were sequenced, since all the RNA that had been isolated was reverse transcribed. Libraries were prepared by immunoSEQ multiplex PCR; TCRdb keeps only in-frame clonotypes and omits some of them. The sample holds fewer than 350,000 clones, 15% seen once. Study conclusions and caveats: All four CD4+ subsets of Type 1 diabetes patients contained TCRB CDR3s that were moderately but significantly shorter.

The source material was naive CD4+ T cells from blood. The receptor set was obtained from a man between 18 and 35 years old with type 1 diabetes.

V is TRBV27 and J is TRBJ2-1; D gene ambiguous. This CDR3 spans 14 amino acids. The ends were cut back, 7 bases at V and 7 bases at J, with 17 bases in the middle. Germline V gene lookup returns CDR1 MNHEY and CDR2 SMNVEV (reference sequence). The CDR3 here is CASIKMGNRNEQFF. CDR3 coding DNA: TGTGCCAGCATAAAAATGGGCAACCGGAATGAGCAGTTCTTC.

This sequence joins TRBV18 and TRBJ2-5; D is undetermined. Germline CDR1 reads KGHSH; CDR2 reads LQKENI. The CDR3 consists of 13 residues. The ends were cut back, 1 base at V and 5 bases at J, with 8 bases in the middle. The CDR3 region has the DNA TGTGCCAGCTCACCACGCCAGATGGAGACCCAGTACTTC. It translates to CASSPRQMETQYF.

CDR3 sequence: CATAGLADYNEQFF. The DNA for the CDR3 is TGTGCCACCGCGGGACTAGCGGATTACAATGAGCAGTTCTTC. This sequence joins TRBV19 and TRBJ2-1; 11 nucleotides line up with TRBD2. V trimming: 10 bases; J trimming: 4 bases; junction bases outside the gene matches: 6. There are 14 residues in the CDR3. Germline V gene data show CDR1 as LNHDA and CDR2 as SQIVND (reference sequence).

About this clone: A read error may produce the germline difference seen at one junction end. The CDR3 DNA reads as TGTGCCAGTAGTAGACAGACAGAAGAGAGCCAGTACTTC. Amino acids: CASSRQTEESQYF. This sequence joins TRBV19 and TRBJ2-5, with a tentative D call TRBD1 (5 bases). CDR1 and CDR2 (germline): LNHDA, SQIVND (reference sequence). CDR3 size: 13 residues.

A remark on this clone: Germline is not matched at one junction end, which may reflect a read error. This CDR3 is also generated by other DNA sequences in the sample. J is TRBJ2-3 and V is TRBV6-5, with 10 bases aligning to TRBD1. The CDR3 has 13 amino acids. Looked up from germline, CDR1 is MNHEY and CDR2 is SVGAGI. CDR3 sequence (DNA): TGTGCCAGCCGGGACAGGGGCACGGATACGCAGTATTTT. Encoded protein: CASRDRGTDTQYF.